A selection of T cell receptor beta chains follows, all from one sample in a study of radiotherapy plus CTLA-4 blockade in lung cancer. Some clones are missing from TCRdb's copy, which holds only in-frame ones; the method was immunoSEQ multiplex PCR. This sample has approximately 75,000 clones, with 78% found just once. The sequencing here drew on peripheral blood, taken from a patient treated with radiotherapy plus ipilimumab. These receptors came from a human donor with non-small cell lung cancer who had a complete response to radiotherapy plus ipilimumab. The CDR3 runs from the conserved cysteine through the conserved F or W. The D gene is left open where the match is weak. Clone sizes are given selectively: once, few, many, or a class where the clone is expanded.

CDR3: CASSIEELMGADTQYF
DNA: TGTGCCAGTAGTATAGAAGAATTGATGGGGGCAGATACGCAGTATTTT
J: TRBJ2-3
D: NA
V: TRBV19
size: once

CDR3: CASSFQFGLNYEQYF
DNA: TGTGCCAGCAGCTTCCAATTTGGACTCAACTACGAGCAGTACTTC
J: TRBJ2-7
D: NA
V: TRBV5-4
size: NA

CDR3: CASSQATGELFF
DNA: TGCGCCAGCAGCCAGGCGACCGGGGAGCTGTTTTTT
J: TRBJ2-2
D: NA
V: TRBV4-3
size: NA

CDR3: CASSPLKGGNQPQHF
DNA: TGTGCCAGCAGCCCCCTGAAGGGGGGCAATCAGCCCCAGCATTTT
J: TRBJ1-5
D: NA
V: TRBV7-6
size: NA

CDR3: CASSHGTGGFYGYTF
DNA: TGTGCCAGCAGTCATGGGACAGGGGGCTTCTATGGCTACACCTTC
J: TRBJ1-2
D: TRBD1
V: TRBV7-9
size: NA

CDR3: CASSLLSTGRYGYTF
DNA: TGTGCCAGCAGCCTTCTTTCTACGGGGAGGTATGGCTACACCTTC
J: TRBJ1-2
D: NA
V: TRBV9
size: NA

CDR3: CASSPSPDNEQFF
DNA: TGTGCCAGCAGCCCCAGTCCCGACAATGAGCAGTTCTTC
J: TRBJ2-1
D: NA
V: TRBV9
size: NA

CDR3: CSVGWLKSDNEQFF
DNA: TGCAGCGTGGGCTGGCTTAAATCCGACAATGAGCAGTTCTTC
J: TRBJ2-1
D: NA
V: TRBV29-1
size: few

CDR3: CASSQRLQGSGELFF
DNA: TGCGCCAGCAGCCAAAGATTACAGGGGTCCGGGGAGCTGTTTTTT
J: TRBJ2-2
D: TRBD1
V: TRBV4-3
size: NA

CDR3: CASSPGTGLVYEQFF
DNA: TGTGCCAGCTCACCCGGGACAGGGCTCGTCTATGAGCAGTTCTTC
J: TRBJ2-1
D: TRBD1
V: TRBV18
size: NA

CDR3: CASSQGQGGNTIYF
DNA: TGCGCCAGCAGCCAAGGCCAGGGTGGAAACACCATATATTTT
J: TRBJ1-3
D: NA
V: TRBV4-1
size: NA

CDR3: CASSFTAGGENEQFF
DNA: TGCGCCAGCAGCTTTACCGCAGGGGGTGAGAATGAGCAGTTCTTC
J: TRBJ2-1
D: TRBD1
V: TRBV5-1
size: NA

CDR3: CASSNILWNYEQYF
DNA: TGTGCCAGTAGTAATATTTTATGGAACTACGAGCAGTACTTC
J: TRBJ2-7
D: NA
V: TRBV19
size: once

CDR3: CASSSNRGSNTGELFF
DNA: TGTGCCAGCAGCTCGAACAGGGGCTCGAACACCGGGGAGCTGTTTTTT
J: TRBJ2-2
D: TRBD1
V: TRBV7-2
size: NA

CDR3: CASSIAGTTPIQYF
DNA: TGTGCCAGCAGCATCGCGGGGACTACTCCAATTCAGTACTTC
J: TRBJ2-4
D: TRBD2
V: TRBV7-2
size: once

CDR3: CASRSGDSQETQYF
DNA: TGTGCCAGCAGGTCGGGGGACTCGCAAGAGACCCAGTACTTC
J: TRBJ2-5
D: NA
V: TRBV7-8
size: NA

CDR3: CASSLASGRGINTQYF
DNA: TGTGCCAGCAGCTTAGCTTCGGGACGGGGAATTAATACGCAGTATTTT
J: TRBJ2-3
D: NA
V: TRBV7-2
size: NA

CDR3: CASSYSKDQPQHF
DNA: TGTGCCAGCAGTTACTCGAAGGATCAGCCCCAGCATTTT
J: TRBJ1-5
D: NA
V: TRBV6-6
size: NA

CDR3: CASSYRQGLGQPQHF
DNA: TGTGCCAGCAGCTACAGACAGGGGCTGGGGCAGCCCCAGCATTTT
J: TRBJ1-5
D: TRBD1
V: TRBV7-8
size: NA

CDR3: CASSPPGGTEAFF
DNA: TGTGCCAGCTCACCCCCCGGGGGGACTGAAGCTTTCTTT
J: TRBJ1-1
D: NA
V: TRBV18
size: NA

CDR3: CASSTGQGGFTGNTIYF
DNA: TGTGCCAGCAGCACTGGACAGGGAGGCTTTACTGGAAACACCATATATTTT
J: TRBJ1-3
D: TRBD1
V: TRBV7-2
size: NA

CDR3: CASSSSGWGTGRTGELFF
DNA: TGTGCCAGCAGTTCCTCTGGGTGGGGGACAGGGAGGACCGGGGAGCTGTTTTTT
J: TRBJ2-2
D: TRBD1
V: TRBV28
size: NA

CDR3: CASSPLDHLMETQYF
DNA: TGCGCCAGCAGCCCGTTGGACCATCTGATGGAGACCCAGTACTTC
J: TRBJ2-5
D: NA
V: TRBV5-1
size: NA